The 4 T cell receptor beta chains listed next were all sequenced from one sample in a study of blood T cells in healthy people across ages. Sample-barcoded 5' priming and a J-beta primer mix drove a second PCR of 7 to 11 cycles. TCRdb redid the calling of the 5' RACE reads with MiXCR, one entry per CDR3 protein. The repertoire holds 700,000 to 950,000 distinct CDR3 sequences, with approximately 43% as singletons. The sequenced sample consisted of blood. These receptors were taken from a woman aged 55-75 years in good health.

This clonotype occurred many times. V gene TRBV7-6 combines with J gene TRBJ2-5; 12 nucleotides agree with TRBD2. Trimming cost V 8 bases and J 2 bases; bases outside gene matches: 3. The CDR3 extends over 14 amino acids. Germline loops: CDR1 SGHVS, CDR2 FNYEAQ. The CDR3 sequence: CASGLAGTQETQYF. CDR3 coding DNA: TGTGCCAGCGGACTAGCGGGGACTCAAGAGACCCAGTACTTC.

V is TRBV20-1 and J is TRBJ2-4; no clear D. The DNA end favors TRBJ2-7, so the J call may be wrong. This CDR3 spans 14 amino acids. CDR1 DFQATT and CDR2 SNEGSKA come from the germline V gene (reference sequence). DNA of the CDR3: TGCAGTGCTAGAGATCTCCTACTCGCCTACGAGCAGTACTTC. As protein: CSARDLLLAYEQYF.

The V call is TRBV7-9, the J call TRBJ2-7; TRBD1 might be the D (5 bases). Germline V gene data show CDR1 as SEHNR and CDR2 as FQNEAQ (reference sequence). The CDR3 totals 13 residues. V shed 7 bases and J shed 2 bases, with 12 bases lying between them. DNA of the CDR3: TGTGCCAGCACCCGAGACAGTCCCTACGAGCAGTACTTC. Translated, it gives CASTRDSPYEQYF.

On this clonotype itself: This may be a read error: a much more frequent sequence differs by one nucleotide. V is TRBV15 and J is TRBJ2-7; perhaps TRBD2 as D (7 bases). This CDR3 comprises 14 residues. Trimming took 9 bases from V and 5 from J, leaving 20 bases between them. CDR1 and CDR2 from the germline V gene are LNHNV and YYDKDF (reference sequence). Here the CDR3 DNA reads TGTGCCACTTCGAGCCCCGGGGGGCTAAACGAGCAGTACTTC. Residues: CATSSPGGLNEQYF.